The 23 T cell receptor beta chains below come from one sample, sequenced in a study of CD4 and CD8 cells across lung adenocarcinoma regions. MiXCR, run by TCRdb on the PCR reads, gives a single entry per CDR3 protein. The sample contains roughly 13,000 distinct CDR3 sequences, around 45% of which appear only once. The sequencing input was CD4+ T cells from the center of a lung tumor. These receptors were collected from a male donor with lung adenocarcinoma. The CD4 and CD8 labels of this study may be unreliable.

About this clonotype itself: At one end the junction does not follow the germline gene, possibly because of a read error. The gene calls are TRBV27 and TRBJ2-5, with D perhaps assigned TRBD1 or TRBD2 (6 bases each). In germline, CDR1 is MNHEY, CDR2 SMNVEV (reference sequence). The CDR3 length is 16 residues. The CDR3 DNA reads as TGTGCCAGCAGGGGGACCGGGGGCCAGGACCAAGAGACGCAGTACTTT. It specifies CASRGTGGQDQETQYF.

V is TRBV6-1 and J is TRBJ2-1, with D perhaps matching TRBD2 (5 bases). CDR1 is MNHNS and CDR2 is SASEGT in the germline V gene. Trimming took off 6 bases at V and 13 bases at J, with 31 bases between the two ends. This CDR3 contains 17 residues. CDR3 region: CASRAYSGLEAKNIQFF. For the CDR3, the DNA is TGTGCCAGCAGGGCCTACTCCGGACTCGAGGCCAAAAACATTCAGTTCTTC.

The chain is built from TRBV7-2 and TRBJ2-1; maybe TRBD2 (6 bases). Trimming removed 3 bases at V and 10 bases at J, with 19 bases between. CDR3 size: 15 residues. Germline V lookup: CDR1 SGHTA, CDR2 FQGNSA. The DNA for the CDR3 is TGTGCCAGCAGCTTTACGGGAGAGGGCCCCGACGAGCAGTTCTTC. It encodes CASSFTGEGPDEQFF.

This clonotype occurred a few times. The chain carries TRBV6-1 and TRBJ2-5; TRBD2 matches 8 bases. The CDR3 runs to 16 residues. Germline V gives CDR1 MNHNS, CDR2 SASEGT. With 0 bases clipped from V and 5 bases from J, the junction kept 8 bases outside the gene matches. CDR3 region: CASSEALGGDWETQYF. DNA of the CDR3: TGTGCCAGCAGTGAAGCGCTCGGGGGGGACTGGGAGACCCAGTACTTC.

The CDR3 DNA follows: TGTGCCAGCAGTGAAATGGCTCGCGGCACCAACGTTCAGTACTTC. Translated, it gives CASSEMARGTNVQYF. This chain links TRBV6-1 with TRBJ2-5; D is unclear. CDR3 length equals 15 residues. Germline V gives CDR1 MNHNS, CDR2 SASEGT. V gave up 2 bases and J gave up 11 bases, with 21 bases separating them.

A few counts support this clonotype. V gene TRBV27 combines with J gene TRBJ2-1, with no clear D. V gave up 0 bases and J gave up 9 bases, with 12 bases separating them. Germline V gives CDR1 MNHEY, CDR2 SMNVEV (reference sequence). This CDR3 is built from 14 residues. The DNA for the CDR3 is TGTGCCAGCAGTTTATCTGTCACGGACGGTGAGCAGTTCTTC. As protein: CASSLSVTDGEQFF.

In this sample, this clonotype turned up a few times. The chain recombines TRBV6-2 or TRBV6-3 with TRBJ2-5, with TRBD1 matching over 7 bases. The CDR3 has 17 amino acids. The junction had 16 bases not matched to a gene; V was cut back by 8 bases and J by 1 base. Germline-derived CDR1 and CDR2 are MNHEY and SVGEGT. The CDR3 protein is CASSHNEYRGPQETQYF. The CDR3, as DNA: TGTGCCAGCTCCCATAACGAATACAGGGGACCCCAAGAGACCCAGTACTTC.

The gene calls are TRBV10-1 and TRBJ2-1, with 7 bases fitting TRBD1. V gave up 4 bases and J gave up 3 bases; unmatched junction bases: 6. This CDR3 has 15 amino acids. CDR1 is WNHNN, CDR2 SYGVQD, per germline (reference sequence). Here the CDR3 reads CASSGGQDFYNEQFF. The DNA of the CDR3 is TGCGCCAGCAGTGGAGGACAGGATTTCTACAATGAGCAGTTCTTC.

V is TRBV20-1 and J is TRBJ2-1, with 8 bases fitting TRBD1. The DNA end is a closer match to TRBJ2-7, so the J assignment may be wrong. Germline assignment: CDR1 DFQATT and CDR2 SNEGSKA (reference sequence). CDR3 length: 12 amino acids. The CDR3 region has the DNA TGCAGTGCTACCCAGGGGGCACACGAGCAGTACTTC. It is translated as CSATQGAHEQYF.

The chain is built from TRBV5-1 and TRBJ2-5; perhaps TRBD2 as D (5 bases). The DNA end favors TRBJ2-7, so the J call may be wrong. The CDR3 runs to 13 residues. Germline V gene lookup returns CDR1 SGHRS and CDR2 YFSETQ. The CDR3 DNA sequence: TGCGCCAGCAGCTTGTCACTAGTGGGCGAGCAGTACTTC. It yields the protein CASSLSLVGEQYF.

V gene TRBV6-1 combines with J gene TRBJ2-5; 9 bases are a match to TRBD1. Germline V gives CDR1 MNHNS, CDR2 SASEGT. With V trimmed by 0 bases and J by 8 bases, 16 bases remained unmatched. There are 18 residues in the CDR3. The CDR3 coding sequence is TGTGCCAGCAGTGAAGCAGGGACAGGGCTTTTTGGCCAAAACACCCAGTACTTC. This gives the protein CASSEAGTGLFGQNTQYF.

The V call is TRBV6-5, the J call TRBJ2-1, with 7 bases aligning to TRBD2. Germline assignment: CDR1 MNHEY and CDR2 SVGAGI. With 0 bases clipped from V and 3 bases from J, the junction kept 8 bases outside the gene matches. There are 17 residues in the CDR3. DNA for the CDR3: TGTGCCAGCAGTTACTCTCCTAGCGGAGGAATCTACAATGAGCAGTTCTTC. Protein product: CASSYSPSGGIYNEQFF.

By share, this clonotype ranks as medium-sized. The J gene is TRBJ2-1, the V gene TRBV25-1; 14 bases fit TRBD2. The CDR3 runs 14 residues. Germline V lookup: CDR1 MGHDK, CDR2 SYGVNS. With V trimmed by 3 bases and J by 12 bases, 4 bases remained unmatched. CDR3 loop: CASSDRLAGGPQFF. In nucleotides, the CDR3 is TGTGCCAGCAGTGACCGACTAGCGGGAGGGCCGCAGTTCTTC.

This clonotype was found once. This rearrangement joins TRBV10-1 to TRBJ2-1; 8 nucleotides line up with TRBD1. Germline loops: CDR1 WNHNN, CDR2 SYGVQD (reference sequence). Trimming removed 2 bases from V and 6 bases from J; junction bases left unmatched: 21. The CDR3 has 20 amino acids. CDR3 DNA sequence: TGCGCCAGCAGTGAGGTCCCTCAAGGCAGGGGGCTTTCGTCCCTCAATGAGCAGTTCTTC. This gives the protein CASSEVPQGRGLSSLNEQFF.

Turning to this clonotype: At one end, the junction sequence differs from germline, possibly due to a read error. The chain uses TRBV6-5 and TRBJ2-3; weak D call: TRBD1 (6 bases). This CDR3 contains 15 residues. CDR1 is MNHEY and CDR2 is SVGAGI in the germline V gene. The CDR3 protein is CASRLQSVSTGTQFF. In DNA form, the CDR3 reads TGTGCCAGCAGACTCCAGTCCGTGAGTACAGGGACGCAGTTTTTT.

As concerns this clonotype: The junction and the germline gene differ at one end; a read error may be behind it. The rearrangement joins TRBV10-1 to TRBJ2-3, with a tentative D call TRBD1 (6 bases). The CDR3 runs to 15 residues. Germline-derived CDR1 and CDR2 are WNHNN and SYGVQD (reference sequence). The CDR3 DNA reads TGCGCCAGCAGTAAGGGGCTGAGGGACACAGATACGCAGTATTTC. Translating gives CASSKGLRDTDTQYF.

The chain recombines TRBV27 with TRBJ2-1, with D hard to call. Near its end, the DNA agrees better with TRBJ2-7, so the J call may be wrong. This CDR3 is 13 amino acids long. CDR1 is MNHEY, CDR2 SMNVEV, per germline (reference sequence). CDR3: CASSPRTAEEQYF. CDR3 nucleotide sequence: TGTGCCAGCAGTCCCCGAACCGCGGAAGAGCAGTACTTC.

This clonotype was found many times. This rearrangement joins TRBV6-1 to TRBJ1-5; D might be TRBD1 (5 bases). This CDR3 has 16 amino acids. The V gene's germline CDR1 is MNHNS and CDR2 SASEGT. V shed 3 bases and J shed 0 bases, with 12 bases lying between them. The CDR3 sequence is CASSDEGTASNQPQHF. CDR3 DNA sequence: TGTGCCAGCAGTGACGAGGGGACGGCTAGCAATCAGCCCCAGCATTTT.

This clonotype occurred many times. The chain uses TRBV6-5 and TRBJ1-2; 8 nucleotides agree with TRBD1. The V segment lost 4 bases and the J segment 1 base; nucleotides outside the gene matches: 8. The CDR3 spans 16 residues. Per germline, CDR1 MNHEY and CDR2 SVGAGI. Here the CDR3 reads CASSLSTGGYNYGYTF. The CDR3 DNA is TGTGCCAGCAGTTTATCAACAGGGGGGTATAACTATGGCTACACCTTC.

This clonotype was detected a few times. The chain is built from TRBV12-3 or TRBV12-4 and TRBJ2-3, with no clear D. Deletions cut 3 bases from V and 0 bases from J, with 7 bases between. The CDR3 spans 14 residues. The CDR3 nucleotides are TGTGCCAGCAGTTTTACCACTAGCACAGATACGCAGTATTTT. It yields the protein CASSFTTSTDTQYF.

The chain recombines TRBV7-6 with TRBJ2-3; D is perhaps TRBD1 or TRBD2 (5 bases each). This CDR3 spans 14 amino acids. CDR1 is SGHVS and CDR2 is FNYEAQ in the germline V gene. V dropped 5 bases and J dropped 9 bases, with 18 bases sitting between them. This chain's CDR3 is CASSHSGRDGTQYF. CDR3 DNA: TGTGCCAGCAGCCACAGCGGACGGGACGGAACGCAGTATTTT.

This clonotype was counted many times. This chain connects TRBV27 to TRBJ2-1, with 9 bases aligning to TRBD2. The assigned J gene may be wrong: the sequence end matches TRBJ2-7 better. Germline assignment: CDR1 MNHEY and CDR2 SMNVEV (reference sequence). The CDR3 runs to 19 residues. The CDR3 DNA sequence: TGTGCCAGCGGACATCTTTGGCCTAGCGGGACGTACCGGGAGTACGAGCAGTACTTC. Its translation is CASGHLWPSGTYREYEQYF.

This clonotype was seen more than once but under ten times. This chain connects TRBV6-5 to TRBJ2-1; no definite D call. Trimming removed 3 bases from V and 6 bases from J, with 6 bases in between. The CDR3 sequence is 12 residues long. Germline assignment: CDR1 MNHEY and CDR2 SVGAGI. CDR3 residues: CASSYTVNEQFF. The CDR3 DNA reads TGTGCCAGCAGTTATACGGTCAATGAGCAGTTCTTC.